Below are 10 T cell receptor beta chains sequenced from a single sample in a study of T cell repertoires in aging, cancer and after chemotherapy. Rearranged V-D-J TRB sequences were amplified with a mixed TRB-A/B primer pool. Using its own MiXCR run on the multiplex PCR reads, TCRdb lists one record per CDR3 protein. The data contain more than 15,000 distinct CDR3 sequences, 45% to 55% of them singletons. Peripheral blood genomic DNA, not sorted cells or RNA, was the template. Sequenced material: blood. These receptors all stem from a human donor in good health.

Comments on this clonotype: A much larger clone lies a single base off, so this may be a read error. The V call is TRBV29-1, the J call TRBJ2-3, with a weak D call TRBD1 (5 bases). This CDR3 is 15 amino acids long. Germline-derived CDR1 and CDR2 are SQVTM and ANQGSEA. Between the trimmed V and J ends, which lost 6 bases and 1 base, there was a span of 17 bases. CDR3 DNA: TGCAGCGTCCAAGAAGGGGCGTCGGGCACAGATACGCAGTATTTT. Translating gives CSVQEGASGTDTQYF.

The J gene is TRBJ2-3, the V gene TRBV13; 8 nucleotides match TRBD2. CDR3 length: 16 amino acids. Germline assignment: CDR1 PRHDT and CDR2 FYEKMQ (reference sequence). The V and J ends lost 4 bases and 0 bases, in that order; junction bases with no gene match: 6. CDR3 protein: CASSSGTSPSTDTQYF. DNA of the CDR3: TGTGCCAGCAGCTCGGGGACTAGTCCTAGCACAGATACGCAGTATTTT.

The sample holds a few counts of this clonotype. This chain connects TRBV6-5 to TRBJ2-3, with D uncertain. V was pared by 5 bases and J by 1 base, with 7 bases between. The CDR3 length is 13 residues. Germline CDR1 is MNHEY and CDR2 is SVGAGI. The CDR3 loop reads CASSRSGTDTQYF. The CDR3 DNA sequence: TGTGCCAGCAGTCGATCAGGCACAGATACGCAGTATTTT.

This clonotype is medium-sized (0.01 to 0.1%) in the sample. V gene TRBV29-1 combines with J gene TRBJ2-5; D possibly corresponds to TRBD2 (7 bases). CDR1 and CDR2 (germline): SQVTM, ANQGSEA. The CDR3 has 15 amino acids. V was trimmed by 4 bases and J by 5 bases, leaving 20 bases between them. As DNA, the CDR3 is TGCAGCGTTGCCGGTTCTAGCGGAGGGGGGGAGACCCAGTACTTC. Its translation: CSVAGSSGGGETQYF.

Within the sample, this clonotype is medium-sized. This chain links TRBV29-1 with TRBJ2-5; D possibly corresponds to TRBD1 (6 bases). Trimming shortened V by 3 bases and J by 5 bases, and 10 bases separated the two germline ends. Germline loops: CDR1 SQVTM, CDR2 ANQGSEA. The CDR3 spans 12 residues. CDR3 protein: CSVEPGDETQYF. CDR3 in DNA: TGCAGCGTTGAGCCAGGGGACGAGACCCAGTACTTC.

This clonotype is medium-sized by share. This chain links TRBV29-1 with TRBJ2-1; D remains unclear. Looked up from germline, CDR1 is SQVTM and CDR2 is ANQGSEA. V was cut by 3 bases and J by 9 bases, with 6 bases left in between. CDR3 length: 10 residues. The CDR3 DNA reads as TGCAGCGTTGAGACCTTTGAGCAGTTCTTC. It encodes CSVETFEQFF.

This clonotype was seen a few times. The V gene is TRBV27, the J gene TRBJ1-4; 7 nucleotides agree with TRBD1. CDR1 is MNHEY, CDR2 SMNVEV, per germline (reference sequence). This CDR3 contains 16 residues. J was trimmed by 8 bases and V by 3 bases; bases with no gene match: 12. The CDR3 DNA follows: TGTGCCAGCAGTTTCTCGGTGGAGGGGGCGTCCGAAAAACTGTTTTTT. Translation: CASSFSVEGASEKLFF.

The table lists this clonotype with a few counts. The CDR3 reads CASSWDWPRGGANVLTF. Written as DNA, the CDR3 is TGTGCCAGCAGCTGGGACTGGCCTAGGGGTGGGGCCAACGTCCTGACTTTC. The V gene is TRBV5-6, the J gene TRBJ2-6; a weak D match, TRBD2 (6 bases). Germline V CDR1 and CDR2: SGHDT, YYEEEE. Trimming shortened V by 3 bases and J by 3 bases, and 16 bases separated the two germline ends. The CDR3 extends over 17 amino acids.

This clonotype appeared a few times. This chain links TRBV5-6 with TRBJ2-1, with 8 positions matching TRBD2. The V segment lost 0 bases and the J segment 0 bases; nucleotides outside the gene matches: 14. Germline CDR1 reads SGHDT; CDR2 reads YYEEEE. The CDR3 is 20 residues long. CDR3 in DNA: TGTGCCAGCAGCTTGGGCAGGATAGCGGGATACCGGGGCTCCTACAATGAGCAGTTCTTC. Translated, it gives CASSLGRIAGYRGSYNEQFF. Looking up the rest from reference TRBV5-6 and TRBJ2-1 gives the full variable domain: DAGVTQSPTHLIKTRGQQVTLRCSPKSGHDTVSWYQQALGQGPQFIFQYYEEEERQRGNFPDRFSGHQFPNYSSELNVNALLLGDSALYLCASSLGRIAGYRGSYNEQFFGPGTRLTVL.

The V and J genes are TRBV19 and TRBJ2-7; 11 bases fit TRBD2. Germline CDR1 reads LNHDA; CDR2 reads SQIVND (reference sequence). Trimming removed 5 bases from V and 4 bases from J; junction bases left unmatched: 7. The CDR3 is 15 amino acids. The CDR3 DNA sequence: TGTGCCAGTAGTCCTTGGACTAGCGGGCGATACGAGCAGTACTTC. Translating gives CASSPWTSGRYEQYF.